What follows are 22 T cell receptor beta chains derived from one specimen sequenced in a study of T-cell memory formation after mild COVID-19. TCRdb ran MiXCR on the 5' RACE reads and lists one entry per CDR3 protein. The repertoire holds about 500,000 distinct CDR3 sequences, with roughly 21% as singletons. Sequenced input: PBMCs or a T cell subset sorted from them (not recorded which). Every receptor here comes from an adult woman who had mild COVID-19 (a few samples of this study predate the infection). Cell type and time point are not known.

The rearrangement joins TRBV20-1 to TRBJ2-1, with TRBD2 matching over 7 bases. V dropped 5 bases and J dropped 0; count of bases not matched to a gene: 7. Germline-derived CDR1 and CDR2 are DFQATT and SNEGSKA (reference sequence). The CDR3 totals 15 residues. CDR3 protein: CSASRTGGSYNEQFF. CDR3 nucleotides: TGCAGTGCTTCCCGGACGGGGGGCTCCTACAATGAGCAGTTCTTC.

The chain carries TRBV7-2 and TRBJ1-2; D possibly corresponds to TRBD1 (6 bases). Germline loops: CDR1 SGHTA, CDR2 FQGNSA. V was cut by 5 bases and J by 6 bases, with 19 bases left in between. The CDR3 totals 15 residues. The CDR3 nucleotides read TGTGCCAGCAGCCGTCGAACAGGACAGAGGGATGGCTACACCTTC. Its translation is CASSRRTGQRDGYTF.

The rearrangement uses TRBV12-5 and TRBJ2-3; TRBD1 matches 8 bases. Trimming at V came to 3 bases and at J to 4 bases, leaving 3 bases not matched to a gene. The CDR3 spans 14 residues. CDR1 and CDR2 (germline): LGHNT, FRNRAP. The CDR3 protein is CASGFGQGPDTQYF. The DNA of the CDR3 is TGTGCTAGTGGTTTCGGACAGGGCCCAGATACGCAGTATTTT.

The chain combines TRBV29-1 with TRBJ2-3, with D perhaps being TRBD1 or TRBD2 (5 bases each). The V gene lost 7 bases and the J gene lost 1 base, with 12 bases spanning the gap. The germline CDR1 and CDR2 sequences are SQVTM and ANQGSEA. CDR3 size: 13 residues. In DNA, the CDR3 is TGCAGCGGGATACTAGGGGGCACAGATACGCAGTATTTT. Its translation is CSGILGGTDTQYF.

This clonotype was counted between two and nine times. The chain couples TRBV11-2 to TRBJ1-5; 7 positions agree with TRBD1. The germline CDR1 and CDR2 sequences are SGHAT and FQNNGV. This CDR3 is built from 13 residues. Germline trimming cut 5 bases from V and 5 bases from J; bases unmatched to any gene: 3. CDR3 loop: CASSEDRHQPQHF. CDR3 bases: TGTGCCAGCAGCGAGGACAGGCATCAGCCCCAGCATTTT.

In this sample, this clonotype turned up many times. The gene calls are TRBV7-9 and TRBJ1-1, with D tentatively TRBD1 (5 bases). This CDR3 is 13 amino acids long. V lost 1 base, J lost 11 bases, and 14 bases lay in between. Germline V lookup: CDR1 SEHNR, CDR2 FQNEAQ (reference sequence). CDR3 nucleotide sequence: TGTGCCAGCAGCTTAGAGGGCAGGGTCCGGGCTTTCTTT. Protein: CASSLEGRVRAFF.

This clonotype was detected only a few times. This sequence joins TRBV29-1 and TRBJ2-6; D is perhaps TRBD1 (5 bases). CDR1 and CDR2 from the germline V gene are SQVTM and ANQGSEA. V dropped 7 bases and J dropped 1 base, with 17 bases sitting between them. This CDR3 has 16 amino acids. The CDR3: CSATGSQESGANVLTF. CDR3 sequence (DNA): TGCAGCGCTACAGGCTCCCAAGAATCTGGGGCCAACGTCCTGACTTTC.

This clonotype has only a few counts. The chain employs TRBV14 and TRBJ2-1; TRBD1 agrees at 9 bases. This CDR3 has 15 residues. Per the germline V gene, CDR1 is SGHDN and CDR2 is FVKESK. J was trimmed by 4 bases and V by 5 bases; bases with no gene match: 6. CDR3 in amino acids: CASSSRDRVYNEQFF. CDR3 nucleotides: TGTGCCAGCAGCTCCCGGGACAGGGTTTACAATGAGCAGTTCTTC.

V and J are TRBV6-6 and TRBJ2-5, with D maybe TRBD2 (5 bases). V dropped 6 bases and J dropped 1 base, with 21 bases sitting between them. The CDR3 is made up of 17 amino acids. Germline CDR1 and CDR2: MNHNY and SVGAGI (reference sequence). This CDR3 reads CASRPQRAPSRQETQYF. Here the CDR3 DNA reads TGTGCCAGCAGACCTCAGAGGGCCCCGTCCCGCCAAGAGACCCAGTACTTC.

J is TRBJ2-3 and V is TRBV5-1; perhaps D is TRBD1 or TRBD2 (5 bases each). Trimming cost V 0 bases and J 4 bases, with 12 bases left between them. Germline loops: CDR1 SGHRS, CDR2 YFSETQ. The CDR3 covers 15 residues. The CDR3 nucleotides are TGCGCCAGCAGCTTGGAAGGGGCGGGTGCAGATACGCAGTATTTT. The encoded protein is CASSLEGAGADTQYF.

The V call is TRBV2, the J call TRBJ1-5; D is perhaps TRBD1 (5 bases). Germline CDR1 and CDR2: SNHLY and FYNNEI. Trimming took 5 bases from V and 9 from J, leaving 14 bases between them. The CDR3 is made up of 13 amino acids. CDR3 coding DNA: TGTGCCAGCAGTCTCATTGATAGGGGGCCCCAGCATTTT. This sequence encodes CASSLIDRGPQHF.

For this clonotype: At one of its ends the junction is not consistent with the germline gene, which may arise from a read error. The rearrangement joins TRBV29-1 to TRBJ1-5; D gene unclear. The CDR3 has 13 amino acids. Germline V gene sequence: CDR1 SQVTM, CDR2 ANQGSEA. CDR3 amino acids: CSVEETPAQPKHF. In DNA form, the CDR3 reads TGCAGCGTTGAAGAAACCCCAGCTCAGCCCAAGCATTTT.

The rearrangement links TRBV14 to TRBJ2-3, with D possibly matching TRBD1 (5 bases). V gave up 6 bases and J gave up 0 bases, with 10 bases separating them. Germline lookup yields CDR1 SGHDN and CDR2 FVKESK. This CDR3 region has 14 residues. For the CDR3, the DNA is TGTGCCAGCAGTCGACAGAGAAGCACAGATACGCAGTATTTT. Protein product: CASSRQRSTDTQYF. The complete variable domain, with remaining parts taken from reference TRBV14 and TRBJ2-3, reads EAGVTQFPSHSVIEKGQTVTLRCDPISGHDNLYWYRRVMGKEIKFLLHFVKESKQDESGMPNNRFLAERTGGTYSTLKVQPAELEDSGVYFCASSRQRSTDTQYFGPGTRLTVL.

The chain links TRBV7-6 to TRBJ1-1; TRBD1 might be the D (5 bases). Germline V gene data show CDR1 as SGHVS and CDR2 as FNYEAQ. CDR3 size: 20 residues. Trimming cost V 5 bases and J 0 bases, with 28 bases left between them. Here the CDR3 DNA reads TGTGCCAGCAGCCCCAGCGCTTTGGGTCCTAGGGGAAGCATGAACACTGAAGCTTTCTTT. Encoded protein: CASSPSALGPRGSMNTEAFF.

The chain combines TRBV4-2 with TRBJ2-1, with 8 positions matching TRBD2. Germline V gene sequence: CDR1 LGHNA, CDR2 YNFKEQ. This CDR3 has 15 amino acids. J was trimmed by 4 bases and V by 1 base; bases with no gene match: 3. For the CDR3, the DNA is TGTGCCAGCAGCCAAGTTCCTAGCGGGTACAATGAGCAGTTCTTC. It yields the protein CASSQVPSGYNEQFF.

This clonotype was found a few times. This chain links TRBV18 with TRBJ1-1; D unclear. The CDR3 runs 12 residues. Trimming pared 5 bases from V and 4 bases from J, leaving 8 bases between. The germline V gene has CDR1 KGHSH and CDR2 LQKENI. CDR3 sequence: CASSEGRTEAFF. CDR3 nucleotides: TGTGCCAGCTCAGAAGGCCGCACTGAAGCTTTCTTT.

The chain couples TRBV10-3 to TRBJ2-7, with D hard to call. This CDR3 comprises 16 residues. Germline V gene sequence: CDR1 ENHRY, CDR2 SYGVKD. Trimming took 0 bases from V and 0 from J, leaving 12 bases between them. Here the CDR3 reads CAISESGGPRSYEQYF. CDR3 in DNA: TGTGCCATCAGTGAGTCGGGTGGGCCGCGCTCCTACGAGCAGTACTTC.

This chain links TRBV4-2 with TRBJ2-2; TRBD1 matches at 10 bases. The CDR3 is made up of 15 amino acids. The germline V gene has CDR1 LGHNA and CDR2 YNFKEQ. V trimming: 0 bases; J trimming: 6 bases; junction bases outside the gene matches: 1. CDR3 DNA: TGTGCCAGCAGCCAAGATGACAGGGGGCCCGGGGAGCTGTTTTTT. This encodes CASSQDDRGPGELFF.

The sample holds a few counts of this clonotype. The chain is built from TRBV30 and TRBJ2-3; TRBD2 agrees at 10 bases. Per the germline V gene, CDR1 is GTSNPN and CDR2 is SVGIG (reference sequence). This CDR3 spans 15 amino acids. V dropped 3 bases and J dropped 7; count of bases not matched to a gene: 10. The CDR3 DNA is TGTGCCTGGAGCCGACTAGCGGGTTCGTCTTATACGCAGTATTTT. Translating gives CAWSRLAGSSYTQYF.

This chain links TRBV5-1 with TRBJ2-5, with 7 bases lining up with TRBD1. Germline CDR1 reads SGHRS; CDR2 reads YFSETQ. With V trimmed by 3 bases and J by 2 bases, 4 bases remained unmatched. This CDR3 comprises 14 residues. CDR3 nucleotides: TGCGCCAGCAGCTCACAGGGGTGGCAAGAGACCCAGTACTTC. Residues: CASSSQGWQETQYF. Full variable domain (rest looked up from reference TRBV5-1 and TRBJ2-5): KAGVTQTPRYLIKTRGQQVTLSCSPISGHRSVSWYQQTPGQGLQFLFEYFSETQRNKGNFPGRFSGRQFSNSRSEMNVSTLELGDSALYLCASSSQGWQETQYFGPGTRLLVL.

This clonotype showed up just a few times. This chain connects TRBV30 to TRBJ1-2, with D tentatively TRBD1 (5 bases). Germline V CDR1 and CDR2: GTSNPN, SVGIG (reference sequence). The CDR3 is 15 residues long. V was pared by 4 bases and J by 8 bases, with 23 bases between. CDR3 in DNA: TGTGCCTGGAACAGACGGGGGGACCGCGAGAGGGGCTACACCTTC. Its protein product is CAWNRRGDRERGYTF.

J is TRBJ1-2 and V is TRBV5-1; D is unresolved. Trimming removed 2 bases at V and 4 bases at J, with 9 bases between. Germline V gene data show CDR1 as SGHRS and CDR2 as YFSETQ. The CDR3 runs 13 residues. The CDR3 reads CASSFQEGYGYTF. The CDR3 region has the DNA TGCGCCAGCAGCTTCCAGGAGGGCTATGGCTACACCTTC.